This T cell receptor beta chain emerged from a study of blood T cell repertoires in COVID-19. Study at large: The United States, Italy and Spain were the sources of the acute and convalescent COVID-19 samples. PBMCs, B-cell-depleted T cells, or T cells provided the cDNA or gDNA that made up the material.

The data were produced by immunoSEQ multiplex PCR, yet TCRdb's version contains in-frame clones alone and is incomplete. This sample has approximately 300,000 clones, with 90% found just once. Germline V gives CDR1 SNHLY, CDR2 FYNNEI. This CDR3 spans 17 amino acids. V dropped 4 bases and J dropped 0 bases, with 16 bases sitting between them. The V and J genes are TRBV2 and TRBJ1-5; a possible D gene is TRBD1 (5 bases). This receptor was obtained from a woman aged 30 to 39 with COVID-19, enrolled during active disease. Sample: peripheral blood. CDR3 region: CASSGGTGRYSNQPQHF. Here the CDR3 DNA reads TGTGCCAGCAGTGGCGGGACGGGAAGATATAGCAATCAGCCCCAGCATTTT.